The next 9 T cell receptor beta chains were all read from a single sample in a study of cytomegalovirus exposure and HLA in healthy donors. 60 Vbeta and 13 Jbeta primers were used in PCR. Sequencing was performed with immunoSEQ multiplex PCR; in TCRdb, only in-frame clones are kept and a portion is missing. This sample carries about 52,000 clones, 45% to 70% of them seen once, and the ten largest clones take about 12%. Sequencing was carried out using PBMCs. All receptors derive from a human donor in good health.

The V call is TRBV7-9, the J call TRBJ1-5; possibly TRBD1 for D (5 bases). The CDR3 spans 18 residues. Per germline, CDR1 SEHNR and CDR2 FQNEAQ (reference sequence). V was pared by 0 bases and J by 0 bases, with 15 bases between. Here the CDR3 DNA reads TGTGCCAGCAGCTTAGCCGGAGGGGCCATGCTTAGCAATCAGCCCCAGCATTTT. The encoded protein is CASSLAGGAMLSNQPQHF.

V and J are TRBV20-1 and TRBJ1-1; D remains ambiguous. V was shortened by 5 bases and J by 7 bases, with 11 bases between the two germline ends. The CDR3 has 11 residues. CDR1 is DFQATT and CDR2 is SNEGSKA in the germline V gene (reference sequence). The chain's CDR3 is CSAPRACEAFF. DNA for the CDR3: TGCAGTGCTCCGCGGGCGTGTGAAGCTTTCTTT.

Only a few counts were recorded for this clone. The V call is TRBV27, the J call TRBJ1-2; no clear D gene. The V end was cut by 1 base, the J end by 4 bases, with 10 bases between. Per germline, CDR1 MNHEY and CDR2 SMNVEV (reference sequence). The CDR3 covers 14 residues. The CDR3 reads CASSLYPDTYGYTF. The CDR3 DNA follows: TGTGCCAGCAGTTTATATCCAGATACCTATGGCTACACCTTC.

This sequence joins TRBV5-1 and TRBJ2-7, with 12 positions matching TRBD2. V trimming: 4 bases; J trimming: 0 bases; junction bases outside the gene matches: 11. The CDR3 length is 18 residues. Germline V lookup: CDR1 SGHRS, CDR2 YFSETQ. This chain's CDR3 is CASSARLAGAITSYEQYF. CDR3 in DNA: TGCGCCAGCAGCGCTAGACTAGCGGGGGCCATTACCTCCTACGAGCAGTACTTC. The full variable domain, rest sourced from reference TRBV5-1 and TRBJ2-7, is KAGVTQTPRYLIKTRGQQVTLSCSPISGHRSVSWYQQTPGQGLQFLFEYFSETQRNKGNFPGRFSGRQFSNSRSEMNVSTLELGDSALYLCASSARLAGAITSYEQYFGPGTRLTVT.

V is TRBV5-6 and J is TRBJ2-3; D call uncertain. The CDR3 spans 15 residues. The germline V gene encodes CDR1 SGHDT and CDR2 YYEEEE. Trimming shortened V by 0 bases and J by 1 base, and 9 bases separated the two germline ends. The CDR3 region is CASSLGQVRTDTQYF. DNA of the CDR3: TGTGCCAGCAGCTTGGGGCAGGTACGCACAGATACGCAGTATTTT.

This clone turned up a few times. The chain combines TRBV30 with TRBJ1-3; the match to TRBD1 covers 9 bases. The germline CDR1 and CDR2 sequences are GTSNPN and SVGIG (reference sequence). The junction had 7 bases not matched to a gene; V was cut back by 2 bases and J by 2 bases. This CDR3 contains 16 residues. CDR3: CAWSTGQGNTGNTIYF. The CDR3 DNA follows: TGTGCCTGGAGTACCGGACAGGGGAATACTGGAAACACCATATATTTT.

The J gene is TRBJ2-1, the V gene TRBV27; D perhaps matches TRBD2 (6 bases). In germline, CDR1 is MNHEY, CDR2 SMNVEV (reference sequence). Trimming took 7 bases from V and 4 from J, leaving 14 bases between them. This CDR3 is built from 14 residues. CDR3 nucleotides: TGTGCCAGCACAAGGGCGGGAATATACAATGAGCAGTTCTTC. Translated, it gives CASTRAGIYNEQFF.

J is TRBJ2-7 and V is TRBV6-5; 7 nucleotides agree with TRBD2. Germline CDR1 MNHEY, CDR2 SVGAGI. CDR3 length equals 12 residues. The V segment lost 10 bases and the J segment 1 base; nucleotides outside the gene matches: 4. CDR3: CATRGESYEQYF. CDR3 sequence (DNA): TGTGCCACCCGGGGGGAATCCTACGAGCAGTACTTC.

This clone has only one observation. The chain couples TRBV6-4 to TRBJ1-1; D uncertain. Germline lookup yields CDR1 MRHNA and CDR2 SNTAGT. The V end was cut by 2 bases, the J end by 10 bases, with 14 bases between. The CDR3 totals 13 residues. The CDR3: CASSDNNAPGAFF. In DNA, the CDR3 is TGTGCCAGCAGTGACAATAATGCGCCTGGAGCTTTCTTT.